This T cell receptor (beta chain) was recovered during a study of T-cell reconstitution after alpha-beta-depleted transplantation in children. Notes on the study in general: Some patients' high day-60 TCRbeta diversity was attributed to recipient cells surviving conditioning. Expanded clones from the graft, numbering several hundred, reportedly supplied alpha-beta T cells about two months after transplant. It was newly produced T cells that mostly accounted for T-cell counts and diversity one year after transplant.

Unique molecular identifiers were used in preparing the TCRbeta library. TCRdb reanalysed the PCR reads using MiXCR and keeps one entry per CDR3 protein. The repertoire holds a few hundred thousand distinct CDR3 sequences, with roughly a quarter as singletons. In the case of this clonotype: Antigen specificity is unknown.

CDR3 size: 14 residues. With 4 bases clipped from V and 4 bases from J, the junction kept 5 bases outside the gene matches. The sample in question was PBMCs, obtained before TCRalphabeta/CD19-depleted stem cell transplant. This receptor was obtained from a boy in the first two years of life with Wiskott-Aldrich syndrome, due to receive a stem cell transplant. This chain joins TRBV12-3 or TRBV12-4 and TRBJ2-5, with TRBD1 matching 8 bases. This CDR3 is CASSWTGMGETQYF. CDR3 DNA: TGTGCCAGCAGTTGGACAGGGATGGGAGAGACCCAGTACTTC.